This T cell receptor (beta chain) was captured by sequencing in a study of blood T cell repertoires in COVID-19. Repertoires were generated with immunoSEQ multiplex PCR, while TCRdb's copy carries only in-frame clones and drops some. The sample yields a few hundred thousand clones, under 90% seen once. Trimming cost V 2 bases and J 4 bases, with 15 bases left between them. Per the germline V gene, CDR1 is MGHRA and CDR2 is YSYEKL. The CDR3 is 16 residues long. The source of this sequence is a man between 50 and 59 years old with acute or convalescent COVID-19. Material for sequencing was peripheral blood. V usage is TRBV4-1 and J usage is TRBJ2-1; D perhaps matches TRBD2 (6 bases). CDR3 sequence (DNA): TGCGCCAGCAGCCAATACGGGACTCTTAAGTACAATGAGCAGTTCTTC. This translates into CASSQYGTLKYNEQFF.